This entry is about one T cell receptor (beta chain). Its specificity is not known. The entry originates in a study of vaccination and CD4 T cells after COVID-19. The wider study: The authors used overlapping spike peptides from SARS-CoV-2, HCoV-NL63, HCoV-OC43 and HCoV-229E to stimulate cells. General study points: Only after vaccination were a median approximately 86% of convalescents' reactive clones seen.

Scientists ran DNA taken from cultured CD4+ T cells through the Oncomine TCR Beta short-read assay for sequencing. Via MiXCR, TCRdb re-called the PCR reads, giving one row per CDR3 protein. The table lists about 16,000 distinct CDR3 sequences, less than 75% of them singletons. The treatment was: roughly 11-day PBMC culture with coronavirus spike peptide pools or control peptides (ViraFEST assay). This CDR3 has 15 residues. V was pared by 6 bases and J by 4 bases, with 16 bases between. Germline CDR1 reads MNHEY; CDR2 reads SMNVEV (reference sequence). This chain joins TRBV27 and TRBJ2-1; D may be TRBD1 or TRBD2 (5 bases each). This sequence originates from a human donor who had recovered from COVID-19. The sample comprised CD4+ T cells from blood, cultured in vitro. CDR3 sequence reads: CASSLDRDVYNEQFF. Here the CDR3 DNA reads TGTGCCAGCAGCCTCGACCGGGACGTGTACAATGAGCAGTTCTTC.